This TCR beta chain was identified in a study of cytomegalovirus exposure and HLA in healthy donors. Study details: A prior analysis found 95 million to 140 million unique TCR beta sequences from 170 million or so T cells. Findings and limits, study-wide: Productive rates of about 90% or about 30% were seen for most TCR beta V segments in an earlier analysis. The later analysis indicated that the majority of CMV-associated TCR beta chains appeared HLA-restricted. A classifier reportedly called cytomegalovirus status with high sensitivity and specificity.

The germline V gene has CDR1 SGHRS and CDR2 YFSETQ. With 6 bases removed from V and 0 bases from J, the gap between germline ends came to 12 bases. The CDR3 loop spans 14 amino acids. Both 60 Vbeta primers and 13 Jbeta primers went into the PCR. The assay was immunoSEQ multiplex PCR, and TCRdb's table has in-frame clones only and misses some. Seen here are 90,000 to 150,000 clones, around 77% observed once, and the top ten hold 3.5% to 4.5%. To note about this clone: What it binds is unknown.

The sequenced material came from PBMCs. The chain has TRBV5-1 and TRBJ1-1, with unresolved D. The TCR originated in a human donor in good health. The CDR3 sequence is CASTSTGLNTEAFF. The CDR3 DNA is TGCGCCAGCACCTCAACGGGTTTGAACACTGAAGCTTTCTTT. Filled out from reference TRBV5-1 and TRBJ1-1, the complete variable domain reads KAGVTQTPRYLIKTRGQQVTLSCSPISGHRSVSWYQQTPGQGLQFLFEYFSETQRNKGNFPGRFSGRQFSNSRSEMNVSTLELGDSALYLCASTSTGLNTEAFFGQGTRLTVV.